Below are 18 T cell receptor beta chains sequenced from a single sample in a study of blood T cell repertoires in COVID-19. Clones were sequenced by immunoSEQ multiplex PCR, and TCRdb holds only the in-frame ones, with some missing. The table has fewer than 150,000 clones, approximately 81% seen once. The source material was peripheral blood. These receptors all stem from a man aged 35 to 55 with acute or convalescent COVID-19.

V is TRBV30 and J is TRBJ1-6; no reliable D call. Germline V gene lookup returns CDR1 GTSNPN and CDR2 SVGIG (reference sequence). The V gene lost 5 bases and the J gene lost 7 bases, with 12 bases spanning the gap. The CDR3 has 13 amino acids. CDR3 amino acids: CAWSHDGNSPLHF. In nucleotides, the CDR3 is TGTGCCTGGTCCCACGACGGGAATTCACCCCTCCACTTT.

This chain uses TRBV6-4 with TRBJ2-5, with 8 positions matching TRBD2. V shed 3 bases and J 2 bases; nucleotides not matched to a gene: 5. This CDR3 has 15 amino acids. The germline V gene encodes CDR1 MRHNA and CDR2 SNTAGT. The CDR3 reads CASSEGSGEQETQYF. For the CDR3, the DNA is TGTGCCAGCAGTGAAGGTAGCGGGGAACAAGAGACCCAGTACTTC.

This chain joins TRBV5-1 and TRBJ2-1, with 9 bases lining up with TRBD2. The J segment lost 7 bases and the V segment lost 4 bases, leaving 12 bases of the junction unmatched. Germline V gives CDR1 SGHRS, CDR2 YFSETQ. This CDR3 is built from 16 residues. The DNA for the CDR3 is TGCGCCAGCAGCCTGACCCCTAGCGGGGTGGGGAATGAGCAGTTCTTC. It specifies CASSLTPSGVGNEQFF.

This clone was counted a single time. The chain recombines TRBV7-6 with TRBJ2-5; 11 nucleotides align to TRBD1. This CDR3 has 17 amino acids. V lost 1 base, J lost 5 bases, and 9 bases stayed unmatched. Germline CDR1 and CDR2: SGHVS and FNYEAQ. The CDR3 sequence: CASSLVGGTGGRETQYF. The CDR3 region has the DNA TGTGCCAGCAGCTTAGTTGGAGGGACAGGGGGACGGGAGACCCAGTACTTC.

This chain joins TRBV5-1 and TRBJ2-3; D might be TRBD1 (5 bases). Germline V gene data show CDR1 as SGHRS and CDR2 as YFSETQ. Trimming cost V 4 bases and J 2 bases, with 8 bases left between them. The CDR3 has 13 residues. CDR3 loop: CASSVGDTDTQYF. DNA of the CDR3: TGCGCCAGCAGCGTAGGGGACACAGATACGCAGTATTTT.

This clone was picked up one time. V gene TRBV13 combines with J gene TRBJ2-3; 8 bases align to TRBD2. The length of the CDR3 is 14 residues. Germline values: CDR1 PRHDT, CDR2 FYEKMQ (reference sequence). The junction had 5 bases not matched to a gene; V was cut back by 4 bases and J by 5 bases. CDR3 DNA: TGTGCCAGCAGCTCAACTAGCGGTGGAGATACGCAGTATTTT. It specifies CASSSTSGGDTQYF.

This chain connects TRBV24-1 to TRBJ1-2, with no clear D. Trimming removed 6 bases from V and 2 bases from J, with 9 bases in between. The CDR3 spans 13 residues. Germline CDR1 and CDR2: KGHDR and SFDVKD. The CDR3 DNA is TGTGCCACCAGTATCGACGGGAACTATGGCTACACCTTC. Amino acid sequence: CATSIDGNYGYTF.

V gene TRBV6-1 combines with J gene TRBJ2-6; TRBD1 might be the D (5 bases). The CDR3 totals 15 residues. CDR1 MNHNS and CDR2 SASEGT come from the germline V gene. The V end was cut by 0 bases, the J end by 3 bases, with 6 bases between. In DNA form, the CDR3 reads TGTGCCAGCAGTGAAGCGCAGGGTGGGGCCAACGTCCTGACTTTC. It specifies CASSEAQGGANVLTF.

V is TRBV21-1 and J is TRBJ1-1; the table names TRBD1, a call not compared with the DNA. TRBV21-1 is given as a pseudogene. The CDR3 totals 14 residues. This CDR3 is CASSPGQLNTEAFF. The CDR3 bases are TGTGCCAGCAGCCCGGGACAGCTGAACACTGAAGCTTTCTTT.

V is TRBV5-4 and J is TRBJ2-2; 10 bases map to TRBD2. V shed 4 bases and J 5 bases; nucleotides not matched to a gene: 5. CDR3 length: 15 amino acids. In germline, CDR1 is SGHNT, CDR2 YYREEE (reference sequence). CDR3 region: CASSRTSGETGELFF. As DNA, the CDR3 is TGTGCCAGCAGCCGGACTAGCGGTGAAACCGGGGAGCTGTTTTTT.

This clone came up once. The CDR3 region is CASSEDRVSKNIQYF. The CDR3 DNA sequence: TGTGCCAGCAGTGAAGACAGAGTTTCCAAAAACATTCAGTACTTC. The gene calls are TRBV2 and TRBJ2-4, with D unresolved. CDR1 is SNHLY and CDR2 is FYNNEI in the germline V gene. Trimming removed 1 base from V and 2 bases from J, with 9 bases in between. The CDR3 consists of 15 residues.

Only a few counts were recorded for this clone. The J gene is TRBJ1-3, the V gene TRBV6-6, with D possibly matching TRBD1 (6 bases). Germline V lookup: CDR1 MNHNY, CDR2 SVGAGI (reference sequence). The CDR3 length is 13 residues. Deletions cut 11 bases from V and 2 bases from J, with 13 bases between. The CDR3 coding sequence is TGTGCCGCCACAGGGATGCCTGGAAACACCATATATTTT. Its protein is CAATGMPGNTIYF.

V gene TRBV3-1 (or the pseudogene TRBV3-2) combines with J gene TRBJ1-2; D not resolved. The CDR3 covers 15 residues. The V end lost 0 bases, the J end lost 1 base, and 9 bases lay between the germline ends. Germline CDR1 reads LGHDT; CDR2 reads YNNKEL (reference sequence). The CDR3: CASSQDGLGNYGYTF. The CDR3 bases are TGTGCCAGCAGCCAAGACGGTCTAGGTAACTATGGCTACACCTTC.

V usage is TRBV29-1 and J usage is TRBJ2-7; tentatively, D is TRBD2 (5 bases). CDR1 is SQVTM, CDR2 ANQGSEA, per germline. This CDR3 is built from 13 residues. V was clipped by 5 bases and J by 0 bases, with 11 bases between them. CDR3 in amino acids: CSVFEGTSYEQYF. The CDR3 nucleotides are TGCAGCGTTTTCGAGGGAACCTCCTACGAGCAGTACTTC.

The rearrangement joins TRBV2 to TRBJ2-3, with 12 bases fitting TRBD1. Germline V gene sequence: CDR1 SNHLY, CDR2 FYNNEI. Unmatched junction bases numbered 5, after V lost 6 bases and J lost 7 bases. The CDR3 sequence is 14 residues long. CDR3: CASSRDRGLNTQYF. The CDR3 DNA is TGTGCCAGCAGCCGGGACAGGGGGCTTAATACGCAGTATTTT.

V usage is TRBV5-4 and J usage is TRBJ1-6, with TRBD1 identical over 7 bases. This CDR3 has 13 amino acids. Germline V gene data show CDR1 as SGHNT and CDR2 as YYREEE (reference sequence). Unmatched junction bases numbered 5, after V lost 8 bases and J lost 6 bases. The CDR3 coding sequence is TGTGCCAGTGGGACAGACTTTAATTCACCCCTCCACTTT. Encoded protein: CASGTDFNSPLHF.

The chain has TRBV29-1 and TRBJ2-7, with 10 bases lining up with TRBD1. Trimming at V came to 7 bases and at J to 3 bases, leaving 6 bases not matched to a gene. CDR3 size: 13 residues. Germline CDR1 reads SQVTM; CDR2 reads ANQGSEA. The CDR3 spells CSAARDRGYEQYF. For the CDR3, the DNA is TGCAGCGCTGCCCGGGACAGGGGCTACGAGCAGTACTTC.

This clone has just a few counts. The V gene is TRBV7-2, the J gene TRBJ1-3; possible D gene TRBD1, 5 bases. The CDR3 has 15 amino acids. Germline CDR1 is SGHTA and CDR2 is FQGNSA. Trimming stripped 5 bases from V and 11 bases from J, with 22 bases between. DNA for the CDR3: TGTGCCAGCAGCCGTGCCTGGGGGGTCGAATCGGCCATATATTTT. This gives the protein CASSRAWGVESAIYF.